A single sample gave rise to the 20 T cell receptor beta chains below, sequenced in a study of human T cells and chemical hapten exposure. TCRdb re-derived calls from the 5' RACE reads in MiXCR, one entry per CDR3 protein. The table lists tens of thousands of distinct CDR3 sequences, about 8.4% of them singletons. Unfractionated whole blood was the source from which total RNA was extracted. These receptors all stem from a male donor in good health.

The chain recombines TRBV6-5 with TRBJ1-4; D not resolved. V gave up 1 base and J gave up 5 bases, with 5 bases separating them. This CDR3 has 13 amino acids. Germline V gene lookup returns CDR1 MNHEY and CDR2 SVGAGI. The CDR3 DNA follows: TGTGCCAGCAGTTACTATACAAATGAAAAACTGTTTTTT. It codes for CASSYYTNEKLFF.

This clonotype came up many times. V and J are TRBV6-5 and TRBJ2-7; 10 bases are shared with TRBD1. Losses at the gene ends were 5 bases for V and 4 bases for J; bases not matched to a gene: 14. In germline, CDR1 is MNHEY, CDR2 SVGAGI. This CDR3 is 17 amino acids long. The CDR3 protein is CASSQTIPGQGMYEQYF. CDR3 sequence (DNA): TGTGCCAGCAGTCAAACGATTCCGGGACAGGGGATGTACGAGCAGTACTTC.

This clonotype occurred many times. The genes are TRBV10-2 and TRBJ2-7; D gene ambiguous. This CDR3 is 12 amino acids long. Germline CDR1 and CDR2: WSHSY and SAAADI. Trimming removed 4 bases from V and 1 base from J, with 5 bases in between. CDR3 bases: TGCGCCAGCAGTGCTCTGTCCTACGAGCAGTACTTC. Translating gives CASSALSYEQYF.

V is TRBV7-6 and J is TRBJ1-1; the match to TRBD1 covers 8 bases. After removal of 5 bases from V and 1 base from J, the junction contained 9 bases not matched to a gene. This CDR3 spans 16 amino acids. CDR1 SGHVS and CDR2 FNYEAQ come from the germline V gene. The CDR3 DNA follows: TGTGCCAGCAGCGCAGCTTCAGGGGGCGCGAACACTGAAGCTTTCTTT. Protein product: CASSAASGGANTEAFF. Drawing the rest from reference TRBV7-6 and TRBJ1-1, the complete variable domain is GAGVSQSPRYKVTKRGQDVALRCDPISGHVSLYWYRQALGQGPEFLTYFNYEAQQDKSGLPNDRFSAERPEGSISTLTIQRTEQRDSAMYRCASSAASGGANTEAFFGQGTRLTVV.

The CDR3 bases are TGTGCCAGCAGCCTACCGGGACAGGCTAACACTGAAGCTTTCTTT. Translated, it gives CASSLPGQANTEAFF. The chain links TRBV5-4 to TRBJ1-1; 8 positions agree with TRBD1. This CDR3 is built from 15 residues. Germline V gene sequence: CDR1 SGHNT, CDR2 YYREEE (reference sequence). J lost 2 bases, V lost 4 bases, and 7 bases had no gene match.

The genes are TRBV29-1 and TRBJ1-1; no firm D call. The germline V and J ends were trimmed by 2 bases and 4 bases, with 14 bases remaining between them. CDR1 is SQVTM and CDR2 is ANQGSEA in the germline V gene. This CDR3 spans 14 amino acids. The CDR3 sequence is CSVELQVGSTEAFF. For the CDR3, the DNA is TGCAGCGTTGAACTTCAGGTCGGGTCCACTGAAGCTTTCTTT.

In its sample, this clonotype was seen many times. The chain carries TRBV9 and TRBJ2-7; no clear D gene. CDR3 length equals 14 residues. Between the trimmed V and J ends, which lost 4 bases and 0 bases, there was a span of 11 bases. Germline loops: CDR1 SGDLS, CDR2 YYNGEE. The CDR3 DNA reads as TGTGCCAGCAGCACCCGACTGGGCTCCTACGAGCAGTACTTC. It codes for CASSTRLGSYEQYF.

This clonotype was seen repeatedly, ten times or more. The J gene is TRBJ2-7, the V gene TRBV28; the match to TRBD1 covers 7 bases. Germline loops: CDR1 MDHEN, CDR2 SYDVKM. Trimming cost V 7 bases and J 1 base; bases outside gene matches: 7. The CDR3 contains 14 residues. The chain's CDR3 is CASKAVRGSYEQYF. The CDR3 DNA reads as TGTGCCAGCAAAGCGGTCAGGGGGTCCTACGAGCAGTACTTC.

There are a few counts of this clonotype. The J gene is TRBJ2-7, the V gene TRBV7-2; D assignment may be TRBD1 or TRBD2 (5 bases each). In germline, CDR1 is SGHTA, CDR2 FQGNSA. V dropped 4 bases and J dropped 3 bases, with 22 bases sitting between them. The CDR3 is 17 amino acids. CDR3 sequence reads: CASSSYLLGTVNYEQYF. Written as DNA, the CDR3 is TGTGCCAGCAGCTCCTATCTCCTAGGGACCGTAAACTACGAGCAGTACTTC.

This clonotype occurred many times. The V and J genes are TRBV2 and TRBJ1-1; no clear D gene. Trimming took off 4 bases at V and 3 bases at J, with 15 bases between the two ends. The CDR3 contains 15 residues. Germline V lookup: CDR1 SNHLY, CDR2 FYNNEI. The CDR3 DNA is TGTGCCAGCAGTGCAGAGGGCGGCGGATACACTGAAGCTTTCTTT. Translated, it gives CASSAEGGGYTEAFF.

Ten or more counts support this clonotype. This rearrangement joins TRBV2 to TRBJ2-3; 7 positions agree with TRBD1. Looked up from germline, CDR1 is SNHLY and CDR2 is FYNNEI. V lost 1 base to trimming and J lost 4 bases; unmatched junction nucleotides: 5. There are 15 residues in the CDR3. Written as DNA, the CDR3 is TGTGCCAGCAGTGAAGAGGGCAGGGGGTCAGATACGCAGTATTTT. It encodes CASSEEGRGSDTQYF.

This clonotype was seen only a few times. This chain uses TRBV12-3 or TRBV12-4 with TRBJ2-2, with 13 bases aligning to TRBD2. V lost 1 base to trimming and J lost 5 bases; unmatched junction nucleotides: 7. CDR3 length equals 18 residues. CDR3 sequence: CASSLETSGGIRTGELFF. The CDR3 region has the DNA TGTGCCAGCAGTTTAGAGACTAGCGGGGGGATTCGGACCGGGGAGCTGTTTTTT.

This clonotype was picked up a small number of times. This chain joins TRBV6-8 and TRBJ1-5; D unclear. V lost 10 bases to trimming and J lost 3 bases, with 13 bases between them. Germline V CDR1 and CDR2: MNHGY, SAAAGT. CDR3 length: 13 residues. The DNA for the CDR3 is TGTGCCATCGGCCCAGAAGACAATCAGCCCCAGCATTTT. Protein product: CAIGPEDNQPQHF.

This clonotype appeared a few times. The rearrangement links TRBV5-1 to TRBJ1-1, with a possible D match to TRBD1 (6 bases). With 1 base removed from V and 5 bases from J, the gap between germline ends came to 9 bases. CDR1 is SGHRS, CDR2 YFSETQ, per germline. The CDR3 loop spans 13 amino acids. The CDR3 DNA follows: TGCGCCAGCAGCTTGAGGGGGACGACTGAAGCTTTCTTT. Translation gives CASSLRGTTEAFF.

The chain has TRBV7-3 and TRBJ2-1; a weak D match, TRBD1 (6 bases). This CDR3 spans 13 amino acids. Trimming shortened V by 5 bases and J by 5 bases, and 10 bases separated the two germline ends. Per the germline V gene, CDR1 is SGHTA and CDR2 is FQGTGA. CDR3 protein: CASSLGTNNEQFF. The CDR3 nucleotides are TGTGCCAGCAGCCTAGGGACAAACAATGAGCAGTTCTTC.

This clonotype was seen at least ten times. The genes are TRBV7-9 and TRBJ2-7; no clear D gene. The CDR3 is 12 residues long. The V end was cut by 5 bases, the J end by 2 bases, with 7 bases between. CDR1 SEHNR and CDR2 FQNEAQ come from the germline V gene (reference sequence). CDR3 sequence (DNA): TGTGCCAGCAGCCAAGACGCCTACGAGCAGTACTTC. Amino acids: CASSQDAYEQYF.

This clonotype was recorded a few times. This chain connects TRBV29-1 to TRBJ1-5; 9 bases map to TRBD1. The ends lost 7 bases at V and 3 bases at J; junction bases unmatched: 4. The CDR3 consists of 13 residues. Germline CDR1 and CDR2: SQVTM and ANQGSEA. The CDR3 sequence: CSGGQGYNQPQHF. In DNA form, the CDR3 reads TGCAGCGGGGGACAGGGCTACAATCAGCCCCAGCATTTT.

The chain has TRBV5-1 and TRBJ2-7, with a tentative D call TRBD1 (6 bases). The CDR3 is 14 amino acids. Germline CDR1 reads SGHRS; CDR2 reads YFSETQ. Trimming cost V 3 bases and J 2 bases, with 12 bases left between them. CDR3 DNA: TGCGCCAGCAGCTCTGGACAGCCGCCCTACGAGCAGTACTTC. Amino acids: CASSSGQPPYEQYF.

V usage is TRBV7-3 and J usage is TRBJ1-3; D is unclear. The germline V and J ends were trimmed by 5 bases and 4 bases, with 9 bases remaining between them. The CDR3 is made up of 13 amino acids. CDR1 and CDR2 from the germline V gene are SGHTA and FQGTGA. The CDR3 DNA is TGTGCCAGCAGCCCCACCCGAGGAAACACCATATATTTT. Translating it yields CASSPTRGNTIYF.

V usage is TRBV5-1 and J usage is TRBJ1-2; tentatively, D is TRBD1 (6 bases). The CDR3 has 13 residues. Looked up from germline, CDR1 is SGHRS and CDR2 is YFSETQ. Trimming took off 2 bases at V and 4 bases at J, with 9 bases between the two ends. The CDR3 bases are TGCGCCAGCAGCTTCACAGGGTCCTATGGCTACACCTTC. The encoded protein is CASSFTGSYGYTF.